This paragraph covers one T cell receptor (beta chain) sequence. Its antigen specificity is not known. It has no much larger one-base neighbor in the sample; base qualities were not kept. Enrolling through a virtual design, the prospective study's participants ranged in age from roughly 18 to 89 years and lived across 24 United States geographic areas. In the prospective study, cohorts were assigned on the basis of participant-reported clinical history obtained from a screening survey and a study questionnaire. Recovered participants in ImmuneRACE Cohort 3 were defined as having two consecutive negative NP/OP PCR tests, clearance from a healthcare professional, or resolution of symptoms. In the prospective study, mobile phlebotomists collected whole blood, serum and a nasopharyngeal or oropharyngeal swab from each participant. Over a 2-month period, participants in the prospective study had the option of providing additional blood draws and questionnaires. Blood samples from the prospective study were shipped frozen or at room temperature prior to DNA extraction.

The sample belongs to a study of blood T cell repertoires in COVID-19 (dated by TCRdb to 2018 to 2021). Regarding the study in general: The collaborator samples originated in the United States, Italy and Spain and spanned the acute and convalescent phases of COVID-19. The material from the prospective study consisted of cDNA or gDNA derived from T cells, B-cell-depleted T cells, or PBMCs. Subjects who had been exposed to COVID-19, were actively infected with it, or had recovered from it provided the deeply sampled blood TCRbeta repertoires that made up the dataset. A freely available public database, intended as a resource for researchers studying the immune response to SARS-CoV-2, is where the repertoires were released. Samples were obtained from the ongoing ImmuneRACE study (first 160 participants) and from about 1,300 subjects provided by 6 global collaborators. Sample metadata almost always included a de-identified subject ID, COVID-19 status, age in years and sex. Where available, HLA class I and class II types were obtained from metadata supplied by the sample provider rather than from assay-based typing.

TCRbeta CDR3 regions were amplified from genomic DNA by means of the immunoSEQ Assay, a bias-controlled multiplex PCR. On the authors' methods: Nucleated cell counts per sample were estimated from amplification of reference gene primers within the assay. Sequence reads were collapsed and filtered to measure the absolute abundance of every unique TCRbeta CDR3 rearrangement. For each sample, productive Simpson clonality was calculated as the square root of Simpson's diversity index over productive rearrangements. The table comes from immuneACCESS by way of TCRdb, which keeps in-frame sequences with V and J called. Part of the clones is missing from these tables; in studies checked, under half for an unresolved V gene and the rest for unknown reasons. V and J calls and clone size follow that table, whereas D and trimming were derived from the DNA. Across this sample there are 230,000 or so clones, with about 86% seen only once. The biggest ten clones account for 3.4% of the sample.

The germline V gene gives CDR1 as SGHDN and CDR2 as FVKESK. Its CDR3 holds 16 amino acids, cysteine through phenylalanine. Left in the record is the CDR3 DNA by itself, 48 bases read in frame from the first base. From V the trimming removes 4 bases and from J it removes 1 base, while the gene matches leave 5 bases of the junction unaccounted for. General conclusions and limits of the study: The amount of clinical and demographic metadata varied by source and participant and was provided uncurated.

Material: PBMCs or T cells enriched from blood (not recorded which). The sequence links TRBV14 to TRBJ2-2; TRBD1 aligns with 8 central bases. This TCR was sampled from a man aged 45-60 years who had recovered from COVID-19. The nucleotides are TGTGCCAGCAGCCGGGGGACAGGTGGGAACACCGGGGAGCTGTTTTTT. Translated, it gives CASSRGTGGNTGELFF.